This is a list of T cell receptor beta chains from one sample in a study of blood T cell repertoires in COVID-19. Sequencing was performed with immunoSEQ multiplex PCR; in TCRdb, only in-frame clones are kept and a portion is missing. The data hold roughly 410,000 clones, with 75% to 90% observed a single time. The specimen sequenced was peripheral blood. Receptor source: a woman aged 40-49 years with COVID-19, enrolled during active disease. Each CDR3 is given with its conserved first and last residue. Each record gives: V gene, clone size, J gene, D gene, CDR3 protein, CDR3 DNA. D genes are given only for firm matches. The size of a clone is reported for some rows only, either as once, few or many, or as a class for expanded clones.

V gene: TRBV5-4
clone size: -
J gene: TRBJ1-2
D gene: -
CDR3 protein: CASSLGGSNYTF
CDR3 DNA: TGTGCCAGCAGCTTGGGGGGCAGTAACTACACCTTC

V gene: TRBV5-4
clone size: -
J gene: TRBJ2-5
D gene: -
CDR3 protein: CASSQYRVGETQYF
CDR3 DNA: TGTGCCAGCAGCCAATACAGGGTGGGTGAGACCCAGTACTTC

V gene: TRBV18
clone size: -
J gene: TRBJ1-1
D gene: -
CDR3 protein: CASSPTSGDTEAFF
CDR3 DNA: TGTGCCAGCTCACCAACTTCGGGGGACACTGAAGCTTTCTTT

V gene: TRBV7-2
clone size: once
J gene: TRBJ1-5
D gene: TRBD1
CDR3 protein: CASSPMGQLSNQPQHF
CDR3 DNA: TGTGCCAGCAGCCCGATGGGACAGCTTAGCAATCAGCCCCAGCATTTT

V gene: TRBV28
clone size: -
J gene: TRBJ1-2
D gene: TRBD1
CDR3 protein: CASSWLSITGGSLSYGYTF
CDR3 DNA: TGTGCCAGCAGTTGGCTATCTATCACAGGGGGCTCATTGAGCTATGGCTACACCTTC

V gene: TRBV7-9
clone size: -
J gene: TRBJ2-5
D gene: -
CDR3 protein: CASSQSIETQYF
CDR3 DNA: TGTGCCAGCAGCCAAAGCATCGAGACCCAGTACTTC

V gene: TRBV4-3
clone size: -
J gene: TRBJ2-1
D gene: TRBD2
CDR3 protein: CASSQEGTSGSRNEQFF
CDR3 DNA: TGCGCCAGCAGCCAAGAGGGAACTAGCGGGAGTAGGAATGAGCAGTTCTTC

V gene: TRBV4-3
clone size: -
J gene: TRBJ2-2
D gene: TRBD1
CDR3 protein: CASSQAPGTANTGELFF
CDR3 DNA: TGCGCCAGCAGCCAAGCACCTGGGACAGCGAACACCGGGGAGCTGTTTTTT

V gene: TRBV10-3
clone size: -
J gene: TRBJ1-6
D gene: TRBD1
CDR3 protein: CAIISQGVYNSPLHF
CDR3 DNA: TGTGCCATCATATCACAGGGGGTATACAATTCACCCCTCCACTTT

V gene: TRBV6-5
clone size: -
J gene: TRBJ1-2
D gene: -
CDR3 protein: CASTSAGGHFYGYTF
CDR3 DNA: TGTGCCAGCACCTCGGCGGGGGGCCACTTCTATGGCTACACCTTC

V gene: TRBV4-3
clone size: once
J gene: TRBJ1-1
D gene: -
CDR3 protein: CASSQSAQGIVGNTEAFF
CDR3 DNA: TGCGCCAGCAGCCAATCGGCACAGGGAATCGTGGGGAACACTGAAGCTTTCTTT